The clone carrying this T cell receptor beta chain was recorded only once. These data originate in a study of blood T cell repertoires in COVID-19. Sequencing used immunoSEQ multiplex PCR; TCRdb keeps in-frame clones, though not all of them. Here the sample spans a few hundred thousand clones, almost 90% being singletons. The germline gives CDR1 LNHNV, CDR2 YYDKDF (reference sequence). The V and J ends lost 0 bases and 4 bases, in that order; junction bases with no gene match: 3. The CDR3 is made up of 15 amino acids. This TCR came from a woman younger than 35 with acute COVID-19. The chain couples TRBV15 to TRBJ1-1, with 9 bases lining up with TRBD1. Material: PBMCs or T cells enriched from blood (not recorded which). The DNA for the CDR3 is TGTGCCACCAGCAGAGATGGGACAGGGACCACTGAAGCTTTCTTT. Translating it yields CATSRDGTGTTEAFF.